These 14 T cell receptor beta chains share one sample of origin, sequenced in a study of OX40 agonist ivuxolimab in advanced cancers. The table came from immunoSEQ multiplex PCR; TCRdb's copy has only in-frame clones and leaves some out. The sample consists of several thousand clones, over 60% of them appearing once. The material sequenced was CD4+ or CD8+ T cells sorted from blood, taken in a trial of the OX40 agonist ivuxolimab. Source of these receptors: an adult with an advanced solid tumor such as melanoma, head and neck, liver or kidney cancer.

The chain recombines TRBV7-2 with TRBJ2-6; 8 bases align to TRBD1. CDR3 size: 17 residues. The V segment lost 5 bases and the J segment 2 bases; nucleotides outside the gene matches: 8. Germline lookup yields CDR1 SGHTA and CDR2 FQGNSA. The CDR3 here is CASSPGQDLTGANVLTF. CDR3 nucleotide sequence: TGTGCCAGCAGCCCGGGACAGGATTTGACTGGGGCCAACGTCCTGACTTTC.

The chain combines TRBV28 with TRBJ2-5, with TRBD1 matching 7 bases. The DNA end is a closer match to TRBJ2-7, so the J assignment may be wrong. The length of the CDR3 is 16 residues. Germline-derived CDR1 and CDR2 are MDHEN and SYDVKM. The CDR3 sequence: CASSYPGWQGAYEQYF. CDR3 nucleotide sequence: TGTGCCAGCAGTTACCCCGGCTGGCAGGGGGCCTACGAGCAGTACTTC.

This sequence joins TRBV30 and TRBJ1-2; 8 bases align to TRBD1. The CDR3 runs to 16 residues. J gave up 7 bases and V 2 bases, and 15 bases lay outside the gene matches. The V gene's germline CDR1 is GTSNPN and CDR2 SVGIG (reference sequence). DNA of the CDR3: TGTGCCTGGAGTCCCCCGGAGATTGCAGGGGGCTCTGGCTACACCTTC. Protein sequence: CAWSPPEIAGGSGYTF.

V gene TRBV28 combines with J gene TRBJ2-3; D may match TRBD1 or TRBD2 (5 bases each). Germline V CDR1 and CDR2: MDHEN, SYDVKM. This CDR3 comprises 15 residues. Trimming took 6 bases from V and 2 from J, leaving 15 bases between them. The CDR3 nucleotides read TGTGCCAGCAGGCACGTTCGGGGACCCACAGATACGCAGTATTTT. This encodes CASRHVRGPTDTQYF.

This clone occurred once. This CDR3 is CASSIPTGGSGNTIYF. CDR3 sequence (DNA): TGTGCCAGCAGCATCCCGACCGGCGGCTCTGGAAACACCATATATTTT. J is TRBJ1-3 and V is TRBV7-2; the D is unclear. This CDR3 region has 16 residues. CDR1 SGHTA and CDR2 FQGNSA come from the germline V gene. Trimming removed 5 bases at V and 0 bases at J, with 14 bases between.

J is TRBJ2-7 and V is TRBV7-2; tentatively, D is TRBD1 (5 bases). This CDR3 is built from 14 residues. Trimming cost V 5 bases and J 5 bases, with 16 bases left between them. CDR1 and CDR2 from the germline V gene are SGHTA and FQGNSA. The CDR3 reads CASSDSSPTDEQYF. The CDR3 DNA reads TGTGCCAGCAGCGACAGTAGCCCCACTGACGAGCAGTACTTC.

This clone turned up a few times. This chain links TRBV7-6 with TRBJ1-4; 8 bases map to TRBD1. Germline CDR1 reads SGHVS; CDR2 reads FNYEAQ. Trimming removed 3 bases from V and 8 bases from J; junction bases left unmatched: 5. The CDR3 is made up of 14 amino acids. The CDR3 sequence: CASSFDRGFEKLFF. CDR3 nucleotides: TGTGCCAGCAGCTTCGACAGGGGTTTCGAAAAACTGTTTTTT.

The rearrangement uses TRBV7-9 and TRBJ2-1, with TRBD2 matching over 12 bases. J lost 6 bases, V lost 5 bases, and 5 bases had no gene match. The CDR3 runs 15 residues. Germline lookup yields CDR1 SEHNR and CDR2 FQNEAQ (reference sequence). This CDR3 is CASSQLAGGSNEQFF. The CDR3 coding sequence is TGTGCCAGCAGCCAACTAGCGGGAGGTTCCAATGAGCAGTTCTTC.

The CDR3 sequence is CASSFGPNTEAFF. The CDR3 DNA is TGTGCCAGCAGTTTTGGACCGAACACTGAAGCTTTCTTT. The V and J genes are TRBV28 and TRBJ1-1; D is uncertain. V was pared by 3 bases and J by 1 base, with 6 bases between. Germline V gene data show CDR1 as MDHEN and CDR2 as SYDVKM. There are 13 residues in the CDR3. The full variable domain, rest sourced from reference TRBV28 and TRBJ1-1, is DVKVTQSSRYLVKRTGEKVFLECVQDMDHENMFWYRQDPGLGLRLIYFSYDVKMKEKGDIPEGYSVSREKKERFSLILESASTNQTSMYLCASSFGPNTEAFFGQGTRLTVV.

This clone was seen more than once but under ten times. The V call is TRBV4-1, the J call TRBJ2-5; 11 bases are shared with TRBD1. With V trimmed by 8 bases and J by 3 bases, 2 bases remained unmatched. CDR1 is MGHRA, CDR2 YSYEKL, per germline. CDR3 length equals 13 residues. In nucleotides, the CDR3 is TGCGCCAGCCGGGGACAGGGGGAAGAGACCCAGTACTTC. The encoded protein is CASRGQGEETQYF.

The rearrangement links TRBV2 to TRBJ2-3; D is unresolved. Trimming shortened V by 3 bases and J by 2 bases, and 3 bases separated the two germline ends. CDR3 size: 12 residues. The germline V gene encodes CDR1 SNHLY and CDR2 FYNNEI. The CDR3 sequence is CASSDPTDTQYF. The CDR3 DNA sequence: TGTGCCAGCAGTGACCCCACAGATACGCAGTATTTT.

The V and J genes are TRBV6-1 and TRBJ1-1, with 9 bases matching TRBD1. This CDR3 region has 15 residues. CDR1 is MNHNS and CDR2 is SASEGT in the germline V gene. V shed 2 bases, J shed 5 bases, and the junction held 6 bases outside the gene matches. For the CDR3, the DNA is TGTGCCAGCAGTGAACGGACAGGGGAGAGTACTGAAGCTTTCTTT. Translated: CASSERTGESTEAFF.

The chain employs TRBV10-2 and TRBJ1-5; no firm D call. CDR3 length equals 13 residues. CDR1 and CDR2 (germline): WSHSY, SAAADI. V was clipped by 7 bases and J by 7 bases, with 14 bases between them. CDR3 nucleotides: TGCGCCAGCATCCAAATCCCGGGACAGCCCCAGCATTTT. Its translation is CASIQIPGQPQHF.

The chain is built from TRBV2 and TRBJ2-1; weak D call: TRBD2 (5 bases). The V gene's germline CDR1 is SNHLY and CDR2 FYNNEI. The CDR3 consists of 16 residues. V was shortened by 3 bases and J by 2 bases, with 14 bases between the two germline ends. CDR3: CASSDPPSGAYNEQFF. In DNA, the CDR3 is TGTGCCAGCAGTGACCCCCCCAGCGGAGCCTACAATGAGCAGTTCTTC.